This T cell receptor beta chain was documented in a study of response to subunit inactivated influenza vaccine. The sample holds many counts of this clonotype. This CDR3 spans 14 amino acids. Unmatched junction bases numbered 6, after V lost 3 bases and J lost 8 bases. Germline-derived CDR1 and CDR2 are DFQATT and SNEGSKA (reference sequence). One entry per CDR3 protein results from TCRdb running MiXCR on the RT-PCR reads. The sample carries around 570,000 distinct CDR3 sequences, about 11% recorded once. These data are also associated with another study on T cells expressing NK-cell markers. As that report states: The cDNA for TCR beta came from 5'RACE template switching with UMIs. The sorts in several experiments were restricted to alpha-beta TCR T cells by an anti-gamma-delta TCR antibody. Top CD8+ clonotypes included the dominant CD3+CD56+NKG2C+ clonotypes in 6 or 7 donors.

The starting material was PBMCs from blood, obtained on the day of vaccination. The receptor comes from a man between 45 and 60 years old who received an inactivated influenza vaccine. This chain connects TRBV20-1 to TRBJ2-1; TRBD2 aligns across 11 bases. DNA of the CDR3: TGCAGTGCTAGGGGACTAGCGGTGTCTTATGAGCAGTTCTTC. This gives the protein CSARGLAVSYEQFF.